At least ten counts were recorded for the clone carrying this TCR beta chain. The antigen is undetermined. The TCR library protocol attached unique molecular identifiers to the individual cDNA molecules. TCRdb reprocessed the 5' RACE reads via MiXCR and lists one record per CDR3 protein. Of 50,000 to 65,000 distinct CDR3 sequences listed, 12% were seen once; the top ten hold around 1.4%. This CDR3 is built from 14 residues. The V segment lost 5 bases and the J segment 8 bases; nucleotides outside the gene matches: 11. The germline CDR1 and CDR2 sequences are DFQATT and SNEGSKA (reference sequence). These data belong to a study of early T cells in non-severe SARS-CoV-2 infection. Study-wide context: It was bulk RNA from unsorted whole blood that was sequenced, and the chains were unpaired.

Findings of the study overall: Matching results from VDJdb favored anti-spike CD8 responses, leaving private and CD4 specificities undetected.

Sequenced: whole blood. The receptor was derived from an adult who was a healthcare worker with PCR-confirmed SARS-CoV-2 infection or an uninfected control (not recorded which). The chain links TRBV20-1 to TRBJ1-1, with 10 bases fitting TRBD1. The CDR3 sequence: CSAFAGTGVWEAFF. For the CDR3, the DNA is TGCAGTGCTTTCGCCGGGACAGGGGTCTGGGAAGCTTTCTTT.